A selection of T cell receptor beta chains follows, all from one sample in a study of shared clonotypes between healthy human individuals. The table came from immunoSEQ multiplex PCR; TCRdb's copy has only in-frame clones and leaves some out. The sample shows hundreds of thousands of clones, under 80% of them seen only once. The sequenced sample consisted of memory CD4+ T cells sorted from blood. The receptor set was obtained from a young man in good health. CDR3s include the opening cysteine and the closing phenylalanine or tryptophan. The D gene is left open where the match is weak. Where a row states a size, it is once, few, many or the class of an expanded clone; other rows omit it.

DNA: TGTGCCAGCAGCAGCGGGAGGCTCTCCTACGAGCAGTACTTC
CDR3: CASSSGRLSYEQYF
J: TRBJ2-7
D: TRBD2
V: TRBV27
size: -

DNA: TGTGCCAGCAGCTTAGGCGACATTCGGAACACTGAAGCTTTCTTT
CDR3: CASSLGDIRNTEAFF
J: TRBJ1-1
D: -
V: TRBV7-9
size: -

DNA: TGTGCCAGCATGGGATCAGCAGGGCTAGGTGGCTACACCTTC
CDR3: CASMGSAGLGGYTF
J: TRBJ1-2
D: -
V: TRBV6-6
size: -

DNA: TGTGCCAGCAGCCCCTTATTAGTGAACACTGAAGCTTTCTTT
CDR3: CASSPLLVNTEAFF
J: TRBJ1-1
D: -
V: TRBV11-2
size: -

DNA: TGTGCCAGCAGCGTAGTAGATCAACGGCTCACTGAAGCTTTCTTT
CDR3: CASSVVDQRLTEAFF
J: TRBJ1-1
D: -
V: TRBV9
size: few

DNA: TGTGCCAGCGGGGGTAGCGGGAGTGGCACCGGGGAGCTGTTTTTT
CDR3: CASGGSGSGTGELFF
J: TRBJ2-2
D: TRBD2
V: TRBV7-2
size: -

DNA: TGTGCCAGCAGTGAAAGGGGGCCCACTGAAGCTTTCTTT
CDR3: CASSERGPTEAFF
J: TRBJ1-1
D: TRBD1
V: TRBV6-1
size: -

DNA: TGTGCCAGTAGACAGGGGGTACAAGAGACCCAGTACTTC
CDR3: CASRQGVQETQYF
J: TRBJ2-5
D: TRBD1
V: TRBV2
size: -

DNA: TGTGCCAGCAGCTTGGAAAGGGTAGCCCAAGAGACCCAGTACTTC
CDR3: CASSLERVAQETQYF
J: TRBJ2-5
D: -
V: TRBV5-4
size: few

DNA: TGTGCCAGCAGTGACGGGCCGCAGGGTGGAGATACGCAGTATTTT
CDR3: CASSDGPQGGDTQYF
J: TRBJ2-3
D: -
V: TRBV6-4
size: few

DNA: TGTGCCAGCAGTCCACACATGGTCCAATTCGGAAACACCATATATTTT
CDR3: CASSPHMVQFGNTIYF
J: TRBJ1-3
D: -
V: TRBV27
size: once

DNA: TGCGCCAGCAGCGGGGAGGGGAGGAGGACCGGGGAGCTGTTTTTT
CDR3: CASSGEGRRTGELFF
J: TRBJ2-2
D: TRBD2
V: TRBV5-1
size: -

DNA: TGTGCCAGTAGTATGGTGGGCCTAGGGGAGCAGTACTTC
CDR3: CASSMVGLGEQYF
J: TRBJ2-7
D: -
V: TRBV19
size: -

DNA: TGTGCCAGCAGCGTAGATAACGGGAAAAATACGCAGTATTTT
CDR3: CASSVDNGKNTQYF
J: TRBJ2-3
D: -
V: TRBV9
size: -

DNA: TGCGCCAGCAGCGGGCAGGGGCCCTACGAGCAGTACTTC
CDR3: CASSGQGPYEQYF
J: TRBJ2-7
D: -
V: TRBV5-1
size: few

DNA: TGTGCCATCACCGGGGACTCCACAGATACGCAGTATTTT
CDR3: CAITGDSTDTQYF
J: TRBJ2-3
D: -
V: TRBV10-3
size: -

DNA: TGTGCCAGCAGCCCTGTCGGCGAGCAGTACTTC
CDR3: CASSPVGEQYF
J: TRBJ2-7
D: -
V: TRBV11-2
size: many

DNA: TGTGCCAGCAGCAAAAAAGGGACAGCGGTCTACGAGCAGTACTTC
CDR3: CASSKKGTAVYEQYF
J: TRBJ2-7
D: -
V: TRBV21-1
size: -

DNA: TGTGCCAGCAGTTTACGGGCCATGGTATACGAGCAGTACTTC
CDR3: CASSLRAMVYEQYF
J: TRBJ2-7
D: -
V: TRBV28
size: once

DNA: TGCGCCAGCAGCCAGACCCCTGGACCAGCGGGCGAGCAGTACTTC
CDR3: CASSQTPGPAGEQYF
J: TRBJ2-7
D: -
V: TRBV4-1
size: once

DNA: TGTGCCAGTAGTATAGGCTCCCGACAGGCTGGTTTGGAGACCCAGTACTTC
CDR3: CASSIGSRQAGLETQYF
J: TRBJ2-5
D: -
V: TRBV19
size: -

DNA: TGTGCCAGCAGCTTAGGCGTGGCTAGCGGGAGGTCTGGGGATGAGCAGTTCTTC
CDR3: CASSLGVASGRSGDEQFF
J: TRBJ2-1
D: TRBD2
V: TRBV7-9
size: few

DNA: TGCGCCAGCAGCTTGGCCGCAGGGCCTGGAAACACCATATATTTT
CDR3: CASSLAAGPGNTIYF
J: TRBJ1-3
D: -
V: TRBV5-1
size: -

DNA: TGTGCCAGCAGTTTATTGTCTAGCGGGACAGGTACGCAGTATTTT
CDR3: CASSLLSSGTGTQYF
J: TRBJ2-3
D: -
V: TRBV27
size: -

DNA: TGTGCCAGTACCCCGTCGGGGGTTACATGGGAAAGCTCCTACAATGAGCAGTTCTTC
CDR3: CASTPSGVTWESSYNEQFF
J: TRBJ2-1
D: -
V: TRBV19
size: -

DNA: TGTGCCAGCAGCGTCCTAACAGGGGAGGGGGCCGAGCAGTACTTC
CDR3: CASSVLTGEGAEQYF
J: TRBJ2-7
D: -
V: TRBV7-9
size: -